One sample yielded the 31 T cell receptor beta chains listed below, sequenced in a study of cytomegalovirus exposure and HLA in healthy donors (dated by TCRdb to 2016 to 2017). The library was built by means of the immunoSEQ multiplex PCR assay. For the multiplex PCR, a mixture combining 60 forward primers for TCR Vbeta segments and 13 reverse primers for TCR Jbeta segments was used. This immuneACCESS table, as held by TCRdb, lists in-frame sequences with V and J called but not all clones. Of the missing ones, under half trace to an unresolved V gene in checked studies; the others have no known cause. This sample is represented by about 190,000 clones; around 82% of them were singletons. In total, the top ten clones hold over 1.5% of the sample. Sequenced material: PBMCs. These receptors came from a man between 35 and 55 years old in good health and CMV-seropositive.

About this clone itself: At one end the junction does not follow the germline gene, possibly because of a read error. The CDR3 region is CSSSLVASGIRGNEQFF. The CDR3 DNA sequence: TGTTCCAGCAGCTTAGTGGCTAGCGGGATAAGGGGCAATGAGCAGTTCTTC. The chain recombines TRBV7-9 with TRBJ2-1, with 9 bases matching TRBD2. There are 17 residues in the CDR3. Per the germline V gene, CDR1 is SEHNR and CDR2 is FQNEAQ (reference sequence).

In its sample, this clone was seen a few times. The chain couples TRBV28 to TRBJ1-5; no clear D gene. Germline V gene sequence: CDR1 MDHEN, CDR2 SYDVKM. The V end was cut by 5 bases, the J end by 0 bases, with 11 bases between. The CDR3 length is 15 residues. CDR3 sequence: CASSPMAGSNQPQHF. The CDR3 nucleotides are TGTGCCAGCAGTCCTATGGCGGGTAGCAATCAGCCCCAGCATTTT.

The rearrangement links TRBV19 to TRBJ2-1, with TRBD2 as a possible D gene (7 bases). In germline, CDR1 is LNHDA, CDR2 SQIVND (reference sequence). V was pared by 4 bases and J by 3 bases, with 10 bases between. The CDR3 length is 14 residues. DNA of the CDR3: TGTGCCAGTAGTAAGGGGGGGTTCTACAATGAGCAGTTCTTC. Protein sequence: CASSKGGFYNEQFF.

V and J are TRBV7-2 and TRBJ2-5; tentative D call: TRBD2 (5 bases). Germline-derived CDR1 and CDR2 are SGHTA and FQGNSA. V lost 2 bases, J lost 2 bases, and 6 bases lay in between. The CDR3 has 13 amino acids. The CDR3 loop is CASSLTRQETQYF. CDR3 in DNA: TGTGCCAGCAGCTTAACTAGGCAAGAGACCCAGTACTTC.

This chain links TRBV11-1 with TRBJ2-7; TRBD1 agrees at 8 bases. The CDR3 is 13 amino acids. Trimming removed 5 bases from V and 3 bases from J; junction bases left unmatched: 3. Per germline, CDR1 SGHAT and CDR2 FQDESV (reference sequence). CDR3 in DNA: TGTGCCAGCAGCCAGGACAGGGACTACGAGCAGTACTTC. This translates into CASSQDRDYEQYF.

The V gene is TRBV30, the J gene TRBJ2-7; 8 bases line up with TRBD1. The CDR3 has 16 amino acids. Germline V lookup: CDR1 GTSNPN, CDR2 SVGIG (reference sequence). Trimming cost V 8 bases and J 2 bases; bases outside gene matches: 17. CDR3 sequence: CALLTPDRAIAYEQYF. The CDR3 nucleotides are TGTGCCCTGTTAACCCCGGACAGGGCCATCGCCTACGAGCAGTACTTC.

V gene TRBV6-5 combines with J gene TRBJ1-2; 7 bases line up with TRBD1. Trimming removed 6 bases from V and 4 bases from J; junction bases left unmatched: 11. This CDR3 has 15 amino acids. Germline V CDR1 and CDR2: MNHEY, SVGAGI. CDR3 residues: CASRPMGQKGYGYTF. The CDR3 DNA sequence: TGTGCCAGCAGGCCTATGGGACAGAAAGGCTATGGCTACACCTTC.

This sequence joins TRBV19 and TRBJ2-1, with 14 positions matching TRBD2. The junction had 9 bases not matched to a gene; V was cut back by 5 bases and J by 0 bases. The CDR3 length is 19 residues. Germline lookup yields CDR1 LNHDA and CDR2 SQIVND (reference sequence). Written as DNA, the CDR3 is TGTGCCAGTAGTGCCCCGGGACTAGCGGGAGCGATCTCCTACAATGAGCAGTTCTTC. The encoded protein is CASSAPGLAGAISYNEQFF.

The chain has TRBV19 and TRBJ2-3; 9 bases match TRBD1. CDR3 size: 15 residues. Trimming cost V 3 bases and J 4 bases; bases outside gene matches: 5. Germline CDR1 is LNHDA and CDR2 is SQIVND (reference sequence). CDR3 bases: TGTGCCAGTAGTATTCCGGGACAGGGTTCAGATACGCAGTATTTT. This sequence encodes CASSIPGQGSDTQYF.

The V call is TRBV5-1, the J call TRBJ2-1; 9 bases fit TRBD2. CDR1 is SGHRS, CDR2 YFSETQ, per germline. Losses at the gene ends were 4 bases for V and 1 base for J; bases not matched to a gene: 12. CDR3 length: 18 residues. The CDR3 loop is CASSPRLGREGSYNEQFF. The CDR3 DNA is TGCGCCAGCAGCCCCCGACTAGGGCGGGAGGGGTCCTACAATGAGCAGTTCTTC.

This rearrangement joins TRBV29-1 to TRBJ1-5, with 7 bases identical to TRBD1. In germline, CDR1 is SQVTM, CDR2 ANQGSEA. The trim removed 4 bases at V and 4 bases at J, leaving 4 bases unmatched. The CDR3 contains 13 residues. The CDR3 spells CSVAPGQNQPQHF. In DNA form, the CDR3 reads TGCAGCGTTGCACCGGGACAGAATCAGCCCCAGCATTTT.

CDR3 in amino acids: CASSRSAGTSLYEQYF. CDR3 bases: TGTGCCAGCAGCCGCAGCGCTGGGACTAGCCTCTACGAGCAGTACTTC. The V call is TRBV7-2, the J call TRBJ2-7; 9 nucleotides align to TRBD2. Trimming at V came to 5 bases and at J to 3 bases, leaving 11 bases not matched to a gene. This CDR3 spans 16 amino acids. Germline CDR1 is SGHTA and CDR2 is FQGNSA.

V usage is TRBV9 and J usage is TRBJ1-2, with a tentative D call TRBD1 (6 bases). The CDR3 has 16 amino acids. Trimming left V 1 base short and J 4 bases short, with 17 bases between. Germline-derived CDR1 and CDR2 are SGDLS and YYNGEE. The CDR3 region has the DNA TGTGCCAGCAGCGTATATCAGACAGGTACCCCCTATGGCTACACCTTC. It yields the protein CASSVYQTGTPYGYTF.

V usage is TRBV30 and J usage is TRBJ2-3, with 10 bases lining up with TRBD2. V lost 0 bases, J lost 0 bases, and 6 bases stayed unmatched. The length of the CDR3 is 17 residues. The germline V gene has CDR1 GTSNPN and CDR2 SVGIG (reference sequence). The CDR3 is CAWSVGLTSGSTDTQYF. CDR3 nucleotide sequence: TGTGCCTGGAGTGTAGGGCTGACTAGCGGGAGCACAGATACGCAGTATTTT.

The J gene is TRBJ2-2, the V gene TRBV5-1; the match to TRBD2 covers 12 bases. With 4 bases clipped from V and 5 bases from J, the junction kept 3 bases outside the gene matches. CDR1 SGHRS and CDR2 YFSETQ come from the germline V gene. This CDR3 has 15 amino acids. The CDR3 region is CASSQGTSGTGELFF. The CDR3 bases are TGCGCCAGCAGCCAAGGGACTAGCGGGACCGGGGAGCTGTTTTTT.

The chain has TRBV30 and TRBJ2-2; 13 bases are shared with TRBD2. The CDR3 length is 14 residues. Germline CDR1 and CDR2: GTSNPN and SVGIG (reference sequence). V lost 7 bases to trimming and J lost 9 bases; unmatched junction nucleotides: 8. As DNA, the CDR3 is TGTGCCTCCCGGACTAGCGGGAGATTGAGGGAGCTGTTTTTT. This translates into CASRTSGRLRELFF.

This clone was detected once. CDR3 loop: CASTGGGTYNEQFF. The CDR3 DNA follows: TGTGCCAGCACGGGCGGGGGAACCTACAATGAGCAGTTCTTC. The V call is TRBV6-5, the J call TRBJ2-1, with 7 bases that match TRBD2. Germline assignment: CDR1 MNHEY and CDR2 SVGAGI. Trimming at V came to 7 bases and at J to 2 bases, leaving 5 bases not matched to a gene. CDR3 length: 14 residues.

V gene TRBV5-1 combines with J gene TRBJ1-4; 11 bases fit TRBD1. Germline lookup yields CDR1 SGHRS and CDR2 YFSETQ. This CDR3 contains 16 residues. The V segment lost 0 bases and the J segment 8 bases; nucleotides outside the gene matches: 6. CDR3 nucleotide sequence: TGCGCCAGCAGCTTGGGCGGACAGGGGGCAGGAGAAAAACTGTTTTTT. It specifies CASSLGGQGAGEKLFF.

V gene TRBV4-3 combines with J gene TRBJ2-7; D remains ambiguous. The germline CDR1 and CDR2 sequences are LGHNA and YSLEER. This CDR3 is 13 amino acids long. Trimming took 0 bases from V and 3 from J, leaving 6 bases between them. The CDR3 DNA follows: TGCGCCAGCAGCCAAGATTCTCTCTACGAGCAGTACTTC. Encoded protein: CASSQDSLYEQYF.

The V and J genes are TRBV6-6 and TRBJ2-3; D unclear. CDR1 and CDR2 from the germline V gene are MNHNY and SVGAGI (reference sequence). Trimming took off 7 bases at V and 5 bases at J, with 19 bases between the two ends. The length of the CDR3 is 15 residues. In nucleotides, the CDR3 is TGTGCCAGCACCACACGTCAAACAAAAAAAGATACGCAGTATTTT. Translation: CASTTRQTKKDTQYF.

DNA of the CDR3: TGCAGCGGATCGGGGGGCTCCTACGAGCAGTACTTC. It is translated as CSGSGGSYEQYF. The V and J genes are TRBV29-1 and TRBJ2-7; 7 bases are a match to TRBD2. There are 12 residues in the CDR3. Trimming at V came to 7 bases and at J to 0 bases, leaving 3 bases not matched to a gene. The germline CDR1 and CDR2 sequences are SQVTM and ANQGSEA.

CDR3 nucleotide sequence: TGTGCCAGCAGCCTGGGGCCCACTTCCTACGAGCAGTACTTC. It encodes CASSLGPTSYEQYF. The V call is TRBV7-9, the J call TRBJ2-7, with D possibly TRBD1 on 5 matching bases. CDR3 length: 14 amino acids. From germline, CDR1 is SEHNR and CDR2 FQNEAQ (reference sequence). V was cut by 5 bases and J by 1 base, with 12 bases left in between.

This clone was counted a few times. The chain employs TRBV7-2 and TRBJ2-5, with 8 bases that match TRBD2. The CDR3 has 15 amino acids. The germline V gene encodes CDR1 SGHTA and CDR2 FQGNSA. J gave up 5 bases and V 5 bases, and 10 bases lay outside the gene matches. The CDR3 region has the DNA TGTGCCAGCAGCCTCCCCCCGGGAGGGTCCGAGACCCAGTACTTC. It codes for CASSLPPGGSETQYF.

In DNA, the CDR3 is TGTGCCAGCAGTTCCACAAGTCGGGGGACCCCCTACGAGCAGTACTTC. It translates to CASSSTSRGTPYEQYF. The chain recombines TRBV6-6 with TRBJ2-7; TRBD2 might be the D (6 bases). The CDR3 sequence is 16 residues long. Trimming took off 4 bases at V and 2 bases at J, with 18 bases between the two ends. Looked up from germline, CDR1 is MNHNY and CDR2 is SVGAGI (reference sequence).

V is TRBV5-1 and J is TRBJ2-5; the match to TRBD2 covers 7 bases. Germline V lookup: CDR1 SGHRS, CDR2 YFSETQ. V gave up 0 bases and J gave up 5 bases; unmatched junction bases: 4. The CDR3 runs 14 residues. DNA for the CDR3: TGCGCCAGCAGCTTGGGACTAGCATCGGAGACCCAGTACTTC. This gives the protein CASSLGLASETQYF.

The CDR3 protein is CASSPASGREETQYF. The DNA of the CDR3 is TGTGCCAGTAGTCCCGCTAGCGGGAGGGAAGAGACCCAGTACTTC. The V call is TRBV19, the J call TRBJ2-5; 12 nucleotides line up with TRBD2. V shed 5 bases and J 3 bases; nucleotides not matched to a gene: 4. The CDR3 runs 15 residues. Per the germline V gene, CDR1 is LNHDA and CDR2 is SQIVND (reference sequence).

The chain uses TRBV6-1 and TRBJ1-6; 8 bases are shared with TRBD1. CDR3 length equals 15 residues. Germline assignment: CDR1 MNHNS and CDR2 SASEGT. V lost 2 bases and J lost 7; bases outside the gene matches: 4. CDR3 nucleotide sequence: TGTGCCAGCAGTGAATACAGGGGGGGAAATTCACCCCTCCACTTT. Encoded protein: CASSEYRGGNSPLHF.

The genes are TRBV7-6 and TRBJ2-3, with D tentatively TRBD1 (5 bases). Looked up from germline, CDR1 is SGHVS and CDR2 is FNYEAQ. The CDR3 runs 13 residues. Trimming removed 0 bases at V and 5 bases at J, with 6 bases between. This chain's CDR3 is CASSLARGDTQYF. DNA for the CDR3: TGTGCCAGCAGCTTAGCAAGGGGAGATACGCAGTATTTT.

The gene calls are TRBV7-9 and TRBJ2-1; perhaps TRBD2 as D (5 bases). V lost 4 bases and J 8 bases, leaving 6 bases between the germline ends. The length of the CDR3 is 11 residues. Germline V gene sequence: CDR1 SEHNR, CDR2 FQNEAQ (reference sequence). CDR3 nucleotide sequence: TGTGCCAGCAGCTGGCGGGATGAGCAGTTCTTC. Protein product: CASSWRDEQFF. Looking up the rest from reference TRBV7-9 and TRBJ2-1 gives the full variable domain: DTGVSQNPRHKITKRGQNVTFRCDPISEHNRLYWYRQTLGQGPEFLTYFQNEAQLEKSRLLSDRFSAERPKGSFSTLEIQRTEQGDSAMYLCASSWRDEQFFGPGTRLTVL.

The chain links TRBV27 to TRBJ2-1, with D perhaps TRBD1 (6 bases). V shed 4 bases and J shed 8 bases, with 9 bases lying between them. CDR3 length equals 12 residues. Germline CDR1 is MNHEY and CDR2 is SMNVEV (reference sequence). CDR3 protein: CASSSQGDEQFF. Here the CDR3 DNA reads TGTGCCAGCAGTTCACAGGGCGATGAGCAGTTCTTC.

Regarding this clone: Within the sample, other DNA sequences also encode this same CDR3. The DNA for the CDR3 is TGCGCCAGCAGCTTGGGGCAGCAAGAGACCCAGTACTTC. This sequence encodes CASSLGQQETQYF. The chain links TRBV5-1 to TRBJ2-5; D not certain. The CDR3 covers 13 residues. Trimming removed 0 bases from V and 2 bases from J, with 5 bases in between. Germline lookup yields CDR1 SGHRS and CDR2 YFSETQ.